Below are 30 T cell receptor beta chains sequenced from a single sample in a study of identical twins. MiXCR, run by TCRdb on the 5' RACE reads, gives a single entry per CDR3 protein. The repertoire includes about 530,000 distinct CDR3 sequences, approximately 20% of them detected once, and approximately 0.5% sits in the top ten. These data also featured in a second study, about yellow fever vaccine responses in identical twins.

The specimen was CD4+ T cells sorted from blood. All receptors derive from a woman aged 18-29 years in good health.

The CDR3 here is CSVEDQSGGEQYF. CDR3 coding DNA: TGCAGCGTTGAAGATCAATCAGGGGGGGAGCAGTACTTC. The chain joins TRBV29-1 to TRBJ2-7, with a possible D match to TRBD1 (7 bases). Per the germline V gene, CDR1 is SQVTM and CDR2 is ANQGSEA. V was shortened by 0 bases and J by 7 bases, with 13 bases between the two germline ends. The CDR3 spans 13 residues.

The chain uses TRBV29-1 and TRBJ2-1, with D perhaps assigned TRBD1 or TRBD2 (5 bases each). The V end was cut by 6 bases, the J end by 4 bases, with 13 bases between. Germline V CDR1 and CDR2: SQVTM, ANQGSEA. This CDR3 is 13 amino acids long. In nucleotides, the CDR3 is TGCAGCGTGCTCGGTGGGGGATACAATGAGCAGTTCTTC. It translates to CSVLGGGYNEQFF.

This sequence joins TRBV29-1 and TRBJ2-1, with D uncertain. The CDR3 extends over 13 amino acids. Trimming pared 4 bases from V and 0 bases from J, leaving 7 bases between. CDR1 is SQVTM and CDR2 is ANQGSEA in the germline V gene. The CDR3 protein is CSVAHNSYNEQFF. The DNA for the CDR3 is TGCAGCGTTGCCCACAACTCCTACAATGAGCAGTTCTTC.

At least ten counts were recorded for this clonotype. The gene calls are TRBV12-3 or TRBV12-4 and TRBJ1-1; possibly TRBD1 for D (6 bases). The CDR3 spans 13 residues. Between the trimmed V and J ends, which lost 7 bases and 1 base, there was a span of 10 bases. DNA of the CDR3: TGTGCCAGCAACAGAGGGGGGAACACTGAAGCTTTCTTT. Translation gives CASNRGGNTEAFF.

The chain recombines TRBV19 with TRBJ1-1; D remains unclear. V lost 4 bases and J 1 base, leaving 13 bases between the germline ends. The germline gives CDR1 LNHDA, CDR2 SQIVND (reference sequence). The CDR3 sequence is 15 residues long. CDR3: CASSSFLRTNTEAFF. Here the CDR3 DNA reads TGTGCCAGTAGTAGTTTCTTGCGAACGAACACTGAAGCTTTCTTT. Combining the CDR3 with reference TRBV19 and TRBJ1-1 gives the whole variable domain DGGITQSPKYLFRKEGQNVTLSCEQNLNHDAMYWYRQDPGQGLRLIYYSQIVNDFQKGDIAEGYSVSREKKESFPLTVTSAQKNPTAFYLCASSSFLRTNTEAFFGQGTRLTVV.

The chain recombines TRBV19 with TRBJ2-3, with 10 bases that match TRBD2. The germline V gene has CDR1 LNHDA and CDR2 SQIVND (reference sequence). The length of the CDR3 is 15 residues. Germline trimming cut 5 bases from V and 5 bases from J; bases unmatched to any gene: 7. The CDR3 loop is CASSLASGSGDTQYF. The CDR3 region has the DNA TGTGCCAGTAGTCTGGCTAGCGGGAGTGGAGATACGCAGTATTTT.

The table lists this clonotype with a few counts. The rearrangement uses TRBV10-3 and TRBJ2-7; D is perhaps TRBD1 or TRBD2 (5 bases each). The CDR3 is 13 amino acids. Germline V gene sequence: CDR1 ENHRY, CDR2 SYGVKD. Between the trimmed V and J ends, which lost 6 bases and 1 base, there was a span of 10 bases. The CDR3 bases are TGTGCCATCAGGGGGGACGGTTCCTACGAGCAGTACGTC. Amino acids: CAIRGDGSYEQYV.

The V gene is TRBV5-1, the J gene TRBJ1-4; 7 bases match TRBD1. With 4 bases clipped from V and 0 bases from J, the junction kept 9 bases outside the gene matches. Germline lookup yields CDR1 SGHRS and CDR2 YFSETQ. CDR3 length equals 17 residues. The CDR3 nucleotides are TGCGCCAGCAGCCCGACGGGACAGCCCACAACTAATGAAAAACTGTTTTTT. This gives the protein CASSPTGQPTTNEKLFF.

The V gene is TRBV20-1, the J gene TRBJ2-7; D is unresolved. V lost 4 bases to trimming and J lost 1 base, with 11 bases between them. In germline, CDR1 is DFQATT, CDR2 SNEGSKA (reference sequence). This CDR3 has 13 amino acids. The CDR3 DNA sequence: TGCAGTGCTACCCCGACGGATTCCTACGAGCAGTACGTC. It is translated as CSATPTDSYEQYV.

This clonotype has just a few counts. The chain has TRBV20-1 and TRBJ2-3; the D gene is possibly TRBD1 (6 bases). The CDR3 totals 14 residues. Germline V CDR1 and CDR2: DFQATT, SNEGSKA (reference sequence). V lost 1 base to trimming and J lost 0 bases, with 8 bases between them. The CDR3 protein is CSARAGGSTDTQYF. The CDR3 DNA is TGCAGTGCTAGAGCTGGGGGCAGCACAGATACGCAGTATTTT.

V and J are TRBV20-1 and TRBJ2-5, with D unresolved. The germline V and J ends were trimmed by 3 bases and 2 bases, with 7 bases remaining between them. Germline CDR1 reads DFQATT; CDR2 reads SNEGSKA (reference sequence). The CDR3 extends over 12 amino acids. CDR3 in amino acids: CSARRSQETQYF. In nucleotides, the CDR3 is TGCAGTGCTAGGCGCAGTCAAGAGACCCAGTACTTC.

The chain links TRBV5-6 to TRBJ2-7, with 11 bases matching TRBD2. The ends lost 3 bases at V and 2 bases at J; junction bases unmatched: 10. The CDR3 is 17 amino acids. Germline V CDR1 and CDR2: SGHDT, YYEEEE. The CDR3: CASSYSYTSGSPYEQYF. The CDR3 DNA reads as TGTGCCAGCAGCTACTCATATACTAGCGGGAGCCCCTACGAGCAGTACTTC.

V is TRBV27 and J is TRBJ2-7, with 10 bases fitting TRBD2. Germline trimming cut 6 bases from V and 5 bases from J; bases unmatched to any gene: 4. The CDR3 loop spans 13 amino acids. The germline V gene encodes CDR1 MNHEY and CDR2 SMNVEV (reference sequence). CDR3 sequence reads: CASRRLAGDEQYF. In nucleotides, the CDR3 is TGTGCCAGCAGGCGACTAGCGGGTGACGAGCAGTACTTC.

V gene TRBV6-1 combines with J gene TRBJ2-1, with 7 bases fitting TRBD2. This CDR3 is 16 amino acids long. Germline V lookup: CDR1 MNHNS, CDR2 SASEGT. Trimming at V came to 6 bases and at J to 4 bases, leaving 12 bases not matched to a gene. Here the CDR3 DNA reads TGTGCCAGCAGCCCCCGGAGCCTAGCGGAGTACAATGAGCAGTTCTTC. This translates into CASSPRSLAEYNEQFF.

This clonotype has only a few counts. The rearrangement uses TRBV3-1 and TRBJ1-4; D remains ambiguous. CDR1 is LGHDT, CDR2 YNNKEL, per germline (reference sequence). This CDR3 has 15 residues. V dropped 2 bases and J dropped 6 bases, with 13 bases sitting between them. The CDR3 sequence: CASSQRPLSDEKLFF. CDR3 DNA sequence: TGTGCCAGCAGCCAACGCCCCCTTTCGGATGAAAAACTGTTTTTT.

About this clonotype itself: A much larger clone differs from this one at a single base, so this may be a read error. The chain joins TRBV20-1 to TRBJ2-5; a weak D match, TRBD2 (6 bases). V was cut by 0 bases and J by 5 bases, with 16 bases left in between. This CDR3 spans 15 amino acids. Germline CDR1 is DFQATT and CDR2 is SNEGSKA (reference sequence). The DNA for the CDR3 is TGCAGTGCTAGAGATAACGGGGGATTCACTGAGACCCAGTACTTC. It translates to CSARDNGGFTETQYF.

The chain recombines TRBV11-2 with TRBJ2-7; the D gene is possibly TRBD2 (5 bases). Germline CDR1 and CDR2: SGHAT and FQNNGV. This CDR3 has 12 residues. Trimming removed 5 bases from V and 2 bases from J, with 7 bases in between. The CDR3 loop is CASSRDAYEQYF. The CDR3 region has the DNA TGTGCCAGCAGCCGGGATGCCTACGAGCAGTACTTC.

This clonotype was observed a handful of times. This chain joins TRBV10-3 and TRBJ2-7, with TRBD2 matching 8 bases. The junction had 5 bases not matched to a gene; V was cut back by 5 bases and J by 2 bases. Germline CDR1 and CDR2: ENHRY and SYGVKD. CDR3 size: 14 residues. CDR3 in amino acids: CAISPRGGPYEQYV. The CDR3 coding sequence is TGTGCCATCAGTCCACGGGGGGGACCCTACGAGCAGTACGTC.

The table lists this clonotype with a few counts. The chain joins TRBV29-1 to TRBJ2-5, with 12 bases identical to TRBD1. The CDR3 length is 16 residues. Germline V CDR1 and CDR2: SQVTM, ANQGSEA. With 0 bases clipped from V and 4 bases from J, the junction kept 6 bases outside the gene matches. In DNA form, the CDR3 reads TGCAGCGTTGAAGACCGGGACAGGGGGCGATCAGAGACCCAGTACTTC. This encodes CSVEDRDRGRSETQYF.

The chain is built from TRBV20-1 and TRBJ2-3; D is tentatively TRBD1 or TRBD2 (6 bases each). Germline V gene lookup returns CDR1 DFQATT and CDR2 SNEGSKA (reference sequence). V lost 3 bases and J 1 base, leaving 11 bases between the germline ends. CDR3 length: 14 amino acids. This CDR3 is CSASYREGTDTQYF. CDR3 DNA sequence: TGCAGTGCTAGTTACAGGGAGGGCACAGATACGCAGTATTTT.

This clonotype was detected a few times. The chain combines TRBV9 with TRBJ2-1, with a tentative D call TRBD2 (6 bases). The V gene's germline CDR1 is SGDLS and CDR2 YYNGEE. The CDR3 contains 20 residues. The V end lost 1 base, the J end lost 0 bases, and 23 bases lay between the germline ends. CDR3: CASSVHSGLDRGASYNEQFF. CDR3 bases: TGTGCCAGCAGCGTACATTCGGGACTCGACCGTGGGGCCTCCTACAATGAGCAGTTCTTC.

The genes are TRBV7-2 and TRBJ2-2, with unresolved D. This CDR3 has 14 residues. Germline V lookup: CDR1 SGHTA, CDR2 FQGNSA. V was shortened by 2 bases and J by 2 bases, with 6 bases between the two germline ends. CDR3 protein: CASSLMGNTGELFF. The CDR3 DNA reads TGTGCCAGCAGCTTAATGGGTAACACCGGGGAGCTGTTTTTT. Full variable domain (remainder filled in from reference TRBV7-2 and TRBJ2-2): GAGVSQSPSNKVTEKGKDVELRCDPISGHTALYWYRQSLGQGLEFLIYFQGNSAPDKSGLPSDRFSAERTGGSVSTLTIQRTQQEDSAVYLCASSLMGNTGELFFGEGSRLTVL.

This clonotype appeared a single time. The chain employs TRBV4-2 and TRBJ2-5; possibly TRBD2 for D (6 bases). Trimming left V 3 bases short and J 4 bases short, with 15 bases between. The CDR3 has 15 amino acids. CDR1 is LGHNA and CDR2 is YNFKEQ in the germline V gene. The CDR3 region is CASSQGREGVETQYF. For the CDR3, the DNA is TGTGCCAGCAGCCAGGGGCGGGAAGGGGTAGAGACCCAGTACTTC.

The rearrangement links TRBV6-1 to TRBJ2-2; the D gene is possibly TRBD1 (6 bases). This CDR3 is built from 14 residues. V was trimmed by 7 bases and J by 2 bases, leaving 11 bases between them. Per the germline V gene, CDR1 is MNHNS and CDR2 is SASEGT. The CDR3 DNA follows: TGTGCCAGCACTACGACAGGAAACACCGGGGAGCTGTTTTTT. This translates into CASTTTGNTGELFF.

The CDR3 sequence: CASSRGGEHGEQFF. CDR3 sequence (DNA): TGTGCCAGCAGCCGGGGGGGTGAACATGGTGAGCAGTTCTTC. The V gene is TRBV7-9, the J gene TRBJ2-1; 8 nucleotides match TRBD2. The CDR3 runs 14 residues. After removal of 5 bases from V and 9 bases from J, the junction contained 9 bases not matched to a gene. Germline V gene sequence: CDR1 SEHNR, CDR2 FQNEAQ (reference sequence).

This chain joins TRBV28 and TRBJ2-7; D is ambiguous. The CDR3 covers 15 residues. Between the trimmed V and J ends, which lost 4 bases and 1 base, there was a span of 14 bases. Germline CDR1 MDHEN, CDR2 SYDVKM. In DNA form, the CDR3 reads TGTGCCAGCAGTTCCGGGCCCGTAAGGTCCTACGAGCAGTACGTC. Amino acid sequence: CASSSGPVRSYEQYV.

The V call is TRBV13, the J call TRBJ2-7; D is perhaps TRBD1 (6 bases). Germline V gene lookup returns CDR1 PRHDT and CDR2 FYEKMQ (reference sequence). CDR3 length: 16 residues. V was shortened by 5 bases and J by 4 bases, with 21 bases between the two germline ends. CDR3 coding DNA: TGTGCCAGCAGCCTCTCCCCATCAGGGGAGTCGTACGAGCAGTACTTC. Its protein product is CASSLSPSGESYEQYF.

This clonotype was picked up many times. DNA of the CDR3: TGCAGCGTTGCCAGGGTCAACTACAATGAGCAGTTCTTC. Translating it yields CSVARVNYNEQFF. The chain employs TRBV29-1 and TRBJ2-1; D may be TRBD1 (5 bases). The CDR3 is made up of 13 amino acids. The germline V gene encodes CDR1 SQVTM and CDR2 ANQGSEA. V shed 4 bases and J shed 3 bases, with 10 bases lying between them.

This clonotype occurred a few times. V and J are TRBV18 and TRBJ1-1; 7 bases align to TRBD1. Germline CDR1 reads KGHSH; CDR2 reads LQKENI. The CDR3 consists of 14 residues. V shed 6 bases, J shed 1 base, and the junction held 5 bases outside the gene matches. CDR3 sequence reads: CASSPGQENTEAFF. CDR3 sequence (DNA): TGTGCCAGCTCGCCCGGACAGGAGAACACTGAAGCTTTCTTT.

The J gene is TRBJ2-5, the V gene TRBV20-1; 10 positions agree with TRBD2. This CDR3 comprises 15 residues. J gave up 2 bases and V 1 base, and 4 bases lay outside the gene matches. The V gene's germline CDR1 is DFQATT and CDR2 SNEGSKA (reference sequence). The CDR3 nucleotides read TGCAGTGCTAGAGCGTTACTAGCGGGGCAAGAGACCCAGTACTTC. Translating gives CSARALLAGQETQYF.